This T cell receptor beta chain was found in a study of post-analysis software for immune sequencing data. Study as a whole: The study covered relapsing-remitting, secondary progressive and progressive-relapsing courses of multiple sclerosis. General observations from the study: The study found TRBV5-6, TRBV5-1 and TRBV20-1 among several TRBV segments more frequent in patients than controls. Relative to controls, patients with multiple sclerosis showed significantly lower normalized Chao1 diversity. Strong co-clustering by F measure linked samples that shared a preparation batch.

Per germline, CDR1 SGDLS and CDR2 YYNGEE. The V end lost 6 bases, the J end lost 6 bases, and 21 bases lay between the germline ends. The CDR3 runs 15 residues. There are a few counts of this clonotype. What it binds is not known. Every TCR beta cDNA library bore unique molecular identifiers. The source material, roughly 0.9 to 11 million T cells, gave rise to about 520,000 cDNA molecules. MiXCR, run by TCRdb on the PCR reads, gives a single entry per CDR3 protein. The table lists about 770,000 distinct CDR3 sequences, about 43% of them singletons, with approximately 4.4% in the top ten. This sequence originates from a girl aged 5 to 17 with multiple sclerosis. The chain recombines TRBV9 with TRBJ1-1; D ambiguous. Sample: blood. CDR3 amino acids: CASIGDRGGRAEAFF. In nucleotides, the CDR3 is TGTGCCAGCATCGGAGACCGGGGAGGGCGGGCTGAAGCTTTCTTT.